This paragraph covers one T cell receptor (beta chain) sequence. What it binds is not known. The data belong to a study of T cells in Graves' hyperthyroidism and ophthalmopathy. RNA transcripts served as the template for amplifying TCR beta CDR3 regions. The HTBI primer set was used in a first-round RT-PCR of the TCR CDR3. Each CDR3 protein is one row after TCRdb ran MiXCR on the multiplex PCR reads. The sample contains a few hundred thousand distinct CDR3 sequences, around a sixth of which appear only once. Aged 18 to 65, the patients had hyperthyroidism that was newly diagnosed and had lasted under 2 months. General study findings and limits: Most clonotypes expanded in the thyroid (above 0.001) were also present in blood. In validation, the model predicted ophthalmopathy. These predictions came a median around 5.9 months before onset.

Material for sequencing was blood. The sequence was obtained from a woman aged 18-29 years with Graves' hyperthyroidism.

The CDR3 region is CASRTDSGTEAFF. The CDR3 coding sequence is TGTGCCAGCAGGACGGACAGCGGGACTGAAGCTTTCTTT. This chain connects TRBV2 to TRBJ1-1; D might be TRBD1 (6 bases). From germline, CDR1 is SNHLY and CDR2 FYNNEI. The V gene lost 6 bases and the J gene lost 5 bases, with 13 bases spanning the gap. This CDR3 is 13 amino acids long.